Following are 9 T cell receptor beta chains from one sample sequenced in a study of Ad26.COV2.S vaccination and SARS-CoV-2 variants. Clones were sequenced by immunoSEQ multiplex PCR, and TCRdb holds only the in-frame ones, with some missing. The sample lists fewer than 400,000 clones, approximately 91% seen once, with approximately 3.7% in the top ten. Treatment given: some 19 received Ad26.COV2.S at low or high dose, single or two shots; 5 received placebo; per-sample allocation not given. All samples were drawn on day 63, counting from the first vaccine or placebo injection. The sample here was peripheral blood, taken in a trial of Ad26.COV2.S vaccine versus placebo. The receptors originated from a person between 18 and 65 years old who received the Ad26.COV2.S COVID-19 vaccine or a placebo.

The genes are TRBV7-6 and TRBJ2-3; the D is unclear. The germline V gene has CDR1 SGHVS and CDR2 FNYEAQ. The V end was cut by 0 bases, the J end by 2 bases, with 6 bases between. This CDR3 has 14 residues. For the CDR3, the DNA is TGTGCCAGCAGCTTAGCGCCTAACACAGATACGCAGTATTTT. Protein sequence: CASSLAPNTDTQYF.

The chain couples TRBV7-8 to TRBJ2-3; D ambiguous. With 1 base removed from V and 2 bases from J, the gap between germline ends came to 13 bases. The CDR3 consists of 16 residues. CDR1 and CDR2 (germline): SGHVS, FQNEAQ. The CDR3 protein is CASSLGARGLTDTQYF. Written as DNA, the CDR3 is TGTGCCAGCAGCTTAGGGGCCAGAGGTCTCACAGATACGCAGTATTTT.

This chain links TRBV6-5 with TRBJ1-5; unclear D gene. The CDR3 length is 13 residues. Trimming removed 7 bases from V and 2 bases from J, with 9 bases in between. Germline V CDR1 and CDR2: MNHEY, SVGAGI. Here the CDR3 reads CASNPGGNQPQHF. CDR3 coding DNA: TGTGCCAGCAACCCCGGGGGCAATCAGCCCCAGCATTTT.

This chain links TRBV6-2 or TRBV6-3 with TRBJ1-3, with no clear D. Per germline, CDR1 MNHEY and CDR2 SVGEGT. The CDR3 loop spans 15 amino acids. V lost 2 bases, J lost 0 bases, and 8 bases lay in between. CDR3: CASSYTTLSGNTIYF. The CDR3 DNA reads TGTGCCAGCAGTTACACGACGCTCTCTGGAAACACCATATATTTT.

This chain uses TRBV20-1 with TRBJ2-7; no clear D gene. V was clipped by 3 bases and J by 1 base, with 13 bases between them. CDR3 length equals 14 residues. Per the germline V gene, CDR1 is DFQATT and CDR2 is SNEGSKA (reference sequence). CDR3 amino acids: CSASAWRQSYEQYF. As DNA, the CDR3 is TGCAGTGCTAGTGCTTGGCGGCAGTCCTACGAGCAGTACTTC.

V gene TRBV2 combines with J gene TRBJ1-6; D unresolved. The CDR3 sequence is 12 residues long. Germline values: CDR1 SNHLY, CDR2 FYNNEI. Between the trimmed V and J ends, which lost 7 bases and 7 bases, there was a span of 8 bases. In DNA, the CDR3 is TGTGCCAGCAATCCGTCAAATTCACCCCTCCACTTT. The encoded protein is CASNPSNSPLHF. Full variable domain (missing parts from reference TRBV2 and TRBJ1-6): EPEVTQTPSHQVTQMGQEVILRCVPISNHLYFYWYRQILGQKVEFLVSFYNNEISEKSEIFDDQFSVERPDGSNFTLKIRSTKLEDSAMYFCASNPSNSPLHFGNGTRLTVT.

The chain has TRBV27 and TRBJ1-1; no reliable D call. Germline values: CDR1 MNHEY, CDR2 SMNVEV (reference sequence). The CDR3 loop spans 15 amino acids. The V and J ends lost 0 bases and 1 base respectively, with 9 bases between them. CDR3 DNA: TGTGCCAGCAGTTTATCGGTAGGGAAGAACACTGAAGCTTTCTTT. Protein sequence: CASSLSVGKNTEAFF.

The chain uses TRBV3-1 (or the pseudogene TRBV3-2) and TRBJ2-5; D gene unclear. The length of the CDR3 is 10 residues. V was cut by 4 bases and J by 5 bases, with 2 bases left in between. Germline V gives CDR1 LGHDT, CDR2 YNNKEL (reference sequence). The CDR3 nucleotides read TGTGCCAGCAGCCGGGAGACCCAGTACTTC. This sequence encodes CASSRETQYF.

This clone was counted once. V gene TRBV3-1 (or the pseudogene TRBV3-2) combines with J gene TRBJ2-7, with D uncertain. The CDR3 is 11 amino acids. Trimming stripped 0 bases from V and 7 bases from J, with 4 bases between. CDR1 and CDR2 (germline): LGHDT, YNNKEL (reference sequence). In DNA, the CDR3 is TGTGCCAGCAGCCAAGATGGGGAGCAGTACTTC. Protein: CASSQDGEQYF.